The sequence of this T cell receptor beta chain was determined in a study of blood T cell repertoires in COVID-19. Method: immunoSEQ multiplex PCR; TCRdb's copy keeps in-frame clones and lacks some. The sample consists of 150,000 to 200,000 clones, around 80% of them appearing once. CDR1 is LGHDT, CDR2 YNNKEL, per germline (reference sequence). Losses at the gene ends were 3 bases for V and 6 bases for J; bases not matched to a gene: 4. The CDR3 sequence is 14 residues long. Input material: peripheral blood. The clonotype was recovered from a woman in her seventies with COVID-19, enrolled during active disease. This rearrangement joins TRBV3-1 (or the pseudogene TRBV3-2) to TRBJ1-2; 10 bases align to TRBD1. The CDR3 loop reads CASSHGQGGNGYTF. The CDR3 DNA reads as TGTGCCAGCAGCCACGGACAGGGGGGAAATGGCTACACCTTC.